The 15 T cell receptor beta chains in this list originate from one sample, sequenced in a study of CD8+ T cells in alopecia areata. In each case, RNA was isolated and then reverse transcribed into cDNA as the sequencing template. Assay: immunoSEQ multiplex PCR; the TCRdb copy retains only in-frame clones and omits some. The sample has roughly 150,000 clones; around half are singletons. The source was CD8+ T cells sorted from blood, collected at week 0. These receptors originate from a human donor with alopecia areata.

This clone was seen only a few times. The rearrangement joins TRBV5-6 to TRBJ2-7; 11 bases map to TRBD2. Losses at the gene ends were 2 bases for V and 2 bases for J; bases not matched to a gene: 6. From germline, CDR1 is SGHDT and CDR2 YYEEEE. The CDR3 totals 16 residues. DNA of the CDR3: TGTGCCAGCAGCTTCTCCCAGGGACTAGCGGCCTACGAGCAGTACTTC. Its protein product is CASSFSQGLAAYEQYF.

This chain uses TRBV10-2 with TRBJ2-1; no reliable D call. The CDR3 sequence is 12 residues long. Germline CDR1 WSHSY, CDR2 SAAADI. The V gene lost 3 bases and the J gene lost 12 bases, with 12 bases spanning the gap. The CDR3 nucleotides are TGCGCCAGCAGTGACGGGTTTCCCGGGCAGTTCTTC. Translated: CASSDGFPGQFF.

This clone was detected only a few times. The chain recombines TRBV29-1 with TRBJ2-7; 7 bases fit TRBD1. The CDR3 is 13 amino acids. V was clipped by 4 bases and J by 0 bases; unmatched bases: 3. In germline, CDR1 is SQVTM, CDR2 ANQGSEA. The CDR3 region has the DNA TGCAGCGTTGTTTGGGACAGCTCCTACGAGCAGTACTTC. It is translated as CSVVWDSSYEQYF.

CDR3 sequence (DNA): TGCAGCGTCTCTAACCCACAGGGAGTCCCCGGGGAGCTGTTTTTT. This gives the protein CSVSNPQGVPGELFF. The chain links TRBV29-1 to TRBJ2-2; D may be TRBD1 (6 bases). The V and J ends lost 6 bases and 6 bases respectively, with 20 bases between them. The V gene's germline CDR1 is SQVTM and CDR2 ANQGSEA. The CDR3 has 15 amino acids.

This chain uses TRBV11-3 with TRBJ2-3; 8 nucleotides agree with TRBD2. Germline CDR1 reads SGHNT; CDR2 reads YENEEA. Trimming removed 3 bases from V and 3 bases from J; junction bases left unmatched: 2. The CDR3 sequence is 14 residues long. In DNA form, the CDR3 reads TGTGCCAGCAGCTTCAGCGGGGGTACAGATACGCAGTATTTT. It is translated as CASSFSGGTDTQYF. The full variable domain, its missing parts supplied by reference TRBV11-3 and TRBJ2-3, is EAGVVQSPRYKIIEKKQPVAFWCNPISGHNTLYWYLQNLGQGPELLIRYENEEAVDDSQLPKDRFSAERLKGVDSTLKIQPAELGDSAVYLCASSFSGGTDTQYFGPGTRLTVL.

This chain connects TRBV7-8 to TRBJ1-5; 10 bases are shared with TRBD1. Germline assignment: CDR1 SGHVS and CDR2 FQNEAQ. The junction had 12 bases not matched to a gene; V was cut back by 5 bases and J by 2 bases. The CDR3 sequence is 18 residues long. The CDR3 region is CASSPPNVGTGGNQPQHF. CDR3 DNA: TGTGCCAGCAGCCCGCCAAACGTAGGGACAGGGGGCAATCAGCCCCAGCATTTT.

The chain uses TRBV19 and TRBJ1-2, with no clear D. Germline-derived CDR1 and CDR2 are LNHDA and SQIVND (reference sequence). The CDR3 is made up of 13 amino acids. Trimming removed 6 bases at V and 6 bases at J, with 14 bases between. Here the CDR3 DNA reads TGTGCCAGTAGCGATCGCTACAGAGATGGCTACACCTTC. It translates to CASSDRYRDGYTF.

The CDR3 here is CALLSGYEQYF. CDR3 DNA: TGTGCCCTCCTTTCGGGATACGAGCAGTACTTC. The chain carries TRBV30 and TRBJ2-7; a weak D match, TRBD2 (5 bases). Trimming stripped 8 bases from V and 4 bases from J, with 12 bases between. Germline CDR1 reads GTSNPN; CDR2 reads SVGIG (reference sequence). The CDR3 consists of 11 residues.

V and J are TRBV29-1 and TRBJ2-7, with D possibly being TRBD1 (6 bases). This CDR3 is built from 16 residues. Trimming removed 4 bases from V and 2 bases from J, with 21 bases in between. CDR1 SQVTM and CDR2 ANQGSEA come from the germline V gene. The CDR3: CSVAETRDKGPYEQYF. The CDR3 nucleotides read TGCAGCGTTGCAGAGACCCGGGACAAAGGGCCCTACGAGCAGTACTTC.

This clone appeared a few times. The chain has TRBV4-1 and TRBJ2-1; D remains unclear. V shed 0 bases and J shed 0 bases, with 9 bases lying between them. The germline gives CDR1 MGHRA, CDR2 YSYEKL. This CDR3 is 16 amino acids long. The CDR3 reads CASSQEGRSSYNEQFF. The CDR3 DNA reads TGCGCCAGCAGCCAAGAAGGCAGGAGCTCCTACAATGAGCAGTTCTTC.

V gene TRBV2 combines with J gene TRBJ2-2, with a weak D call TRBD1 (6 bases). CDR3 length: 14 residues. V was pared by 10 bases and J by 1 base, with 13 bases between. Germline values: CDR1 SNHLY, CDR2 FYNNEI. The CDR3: CATKGRGNTGELFF. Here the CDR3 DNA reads TGTGCCACAAAGGGCAGGGGGAACACCGGGGAGCTGTTTTTT. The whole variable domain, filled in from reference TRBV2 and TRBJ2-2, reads EPEVTQTPSHQVTQMGQEVILRCVPISNHLYFYWYRQILGQKVEFLVSFYNNEISEKSEIFDDQFSVERPDGSNFTLKIRSTKLEDSAMYFCATKGRGNTGELFFGEGSRLTVL.

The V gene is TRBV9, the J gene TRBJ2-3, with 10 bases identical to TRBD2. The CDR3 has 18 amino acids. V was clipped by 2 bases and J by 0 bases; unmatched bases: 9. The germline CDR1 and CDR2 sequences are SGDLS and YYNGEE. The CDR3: CASSVSSGGRRSTDTQYF. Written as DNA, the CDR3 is TGTGCCAGCAGCGTTTCTAGCGGGGGTAGGCGGAGCACAGATACGCAGTATTTT. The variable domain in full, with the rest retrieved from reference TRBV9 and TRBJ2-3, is DSGVTQTPKHLITATGQRVTLRCSPRSGDLSVYWYQQSLDQGLQFLIQYYNGEERAKGNILERFSAQQFPDLHSELNLSSLELGDSALYFCASSVSSGGRRSTDTQYFGPGTRLTVL.

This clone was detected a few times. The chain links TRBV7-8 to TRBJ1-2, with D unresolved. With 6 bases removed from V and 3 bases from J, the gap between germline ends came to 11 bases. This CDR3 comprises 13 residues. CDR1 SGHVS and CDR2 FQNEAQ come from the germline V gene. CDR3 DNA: TGTGCCAGCAGGGCCCCCGATGACTATGGCTACACCTTC. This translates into CASRAPDDYGYTF.

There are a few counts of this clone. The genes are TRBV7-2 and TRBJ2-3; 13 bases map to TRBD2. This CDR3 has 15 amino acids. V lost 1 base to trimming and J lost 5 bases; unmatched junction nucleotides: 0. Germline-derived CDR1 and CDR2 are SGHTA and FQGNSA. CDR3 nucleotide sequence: TGTGCCAGCAGCTTAGGGACTAGCGGGGGAGATACGCAGTATTTT. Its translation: CASSLGTSGGDTQYF.

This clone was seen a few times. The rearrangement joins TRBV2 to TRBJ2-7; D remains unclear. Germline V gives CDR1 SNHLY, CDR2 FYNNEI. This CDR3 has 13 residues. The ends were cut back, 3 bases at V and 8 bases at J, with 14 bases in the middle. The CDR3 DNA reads TGTGCCAGCAGTGACACTTCTGGAATCAAGCAGTACTTC. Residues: CASSDTSGIKQYF.